This entry lists 24 T cell receptor beta chains sequenced from one sample in a study of Ad26.COV2.S vaccination and SARS-CoV-2 variants. Stated treatment: 19 received Ad26.COV2.S at low or high dose, single or two shots; 5 received placebo; per-sample allocation not given. Sample collection was performed on day 63 after the first vaccine or placebo injection. The repertoire was sequenced with immunoSEQ multiplex PCR; TCRdb's copy has only in-frame clones and lacks some. The top ten clones hold 5% to 6.5% of a sample with 300,000 to 350,000 clones, roughly 90% of them seen once. Here the sequenced sample was peripheral blood, taken in a trial of Ad26.COV2.S vaccine versus placebo. These receptor sequences come from a person aged 18 to 65 who received the Ad26.COV2.S COVID-19 vaccine or a placebo.

The chain is built from TRBV7-3 and TRBJ2-1; D uncertain. The V gene's germline CDR1 is SGHTA and CDR2 FQGTGA. The CDR3 is 15 amino acids. Trimming pared 5 bases from V and 7 bases from J, leaving 18 bases between. The CDR3 sequence is CASSPPGQLGNEQFF. CDR3 in DNA: TGTGCCAGCAGCCCCCCCGGGCAGCTAGGGAATGAGCAGTTCTTC.

This clone came up once. This chain joins TRBV18 and TRBJ2-2, with TRBD2 as a possible D gene (5 bases). Germline V lookup: CDR1 KGHSH, CDR2 LQKENI. CDR3 length: 13 residues. V lost 4 bases and J lost 8, with 11 bases in between. The CDR3 DNA sequence: TGTGCCAGCTCACTAACCCGGGAAGGGGAGCTGTTTTTT. Residues: CASSLTREGELFF.

This rearrangement joins TRBV5-6 to TRBJ1-1; D is undetermined. This CDR3 contains 14 residues. CDR1 SGHDT and CDR2 YYEEEE come from the germline V gene. Deletions cut 5 bases from V and 1 base from J, with 12 bases between. The CDR3 reads CASSSLGSNTEAFF. In DNA, the CDR3 is TGTGCCAGCAGTTCGCTCGGTTCGAACACTGAAGCTTTCTTT.

This chain connects TRBV18 to TRBJ1-5; 8 bases align to TRBD1. The trim removed 4 bases at V and 8 bases at J, leaving 7 bases unmatched. Germline V CDR1 and CDR2: KGHSH, LQKENI. The CDR3 extends over 14 amino acids. CDR3 nucleotides: TGTGCCAGCTCACTGGACAGGGTAAGGGAGCCCCAGCATTTT. Amino acids: CASSLDRVREPQHF.

This clone was detected once. The chain carries TRBV28 and TRBJ2-7; D is unclear. Germline V gene sequence: CDR1 MDHEN, CDR2 SYDVKM. The CDR3 spans 14 residues. The ends were cut back, 5 bases at V and 3 bases at J, with 14 bases in the middle. The CDR3 DNA reads TGTGCCAGCAGTCCCCGGATCAATGTCTACGAGCAGTACGTC. It is translated as CASSPRINVYEQYV.

This chain joins TRBV6-2 or TRBV6-3 and TRBJ2-7; 12 bases agree with TRBD2. Germline-derived CDR1 and CDR2 are MNHEY and SVGEGT. CDR3 length: 12 residues. DNA for the CDR3: TGTGCCAGCAGATACCCTAGCGGGAGGGCCTTCGTC. Amino acids: CASRYPSGRAFV.

This chain links TRBV12-3 or TRBV12-4 with TRBJ1-2; no firm D call. The CDR3 contains 13 residues. Trimming took off 3 bases at V and 3 bases at J, with 8 bases between the two ends. CDR3 residues: CASSFLEDYGYTF. The CDR3 coding sequence is TGTGCCAGCAGTTTCTTGGAGGACTATGGCTACACCTTC.

The genes are TRBV9 and TRBJ1-6, with D uncertain. Germline CDR1 SGDLS, CDR2 YYNGEE. The CDR3 runs to 17 residues. V lost 0 bases, J lost 0 bases, and 10 bases lay in between. The CDR3 DNA is TGTGCCAGCAGCGTAGGTGGTGGTAGCTCCTATAATTCACCCCTCCACTTT. It specifies CASSVGGGSSYNSPLHF.

This chain connects TRBV7-9 to TRBJ1-1; D is uncertain. The germline V and J ends were trimmed by 3 bases and 0 bases, with 5 bases remaining between them. This CDR3 contains 13 residues. Per the germline V gene, CDR1 is SEHNR and CDR2 is FQNEAQ (reference sequence). CDR3 amino acids: CASSLMMNTEAFF. CDR3 bases: TGTGCCAGCAGCTTGATGATGAACACTGAAGCTTTCTTT.

The chain joins TRBV12-5 to TRBJ1-6; possibly TRBD1 for D (5 bases). The CDR3 covers 14 residues. Germline CDR1 LGHNT, CDR2 FRNRAP. V shed 1 base and J shed 12 bases, with 13 bases lying between them. CDR3 DNA sequence: TGTGCTAGTGGTTTGGGTCTCCAGGGACTACCCCTCCACTTT. Translation gives CASGLGLQGLPLHF.

This chain connects TRBV4-3 to TRBJ2-1, with a weak D call TRBD2 (7 bases). Trimming cost V 0 bases and J 2 bases, with 11 bases left between them. The germline gives CDR1 LGHNA, CDR2 YSLEER. The CDR3 runs 16 residues. The CDR3 reads CASSQDTGGPYNEQFF. CDR3 DNA sequence: TGCGCCAGCAGCCAAGATACGGGGGGCCCCTACAATGAGCAGTTCTTC.

The gene calls are TRBV5-6 and TRBJ1-1; 7 bases match TRBD1. Germline CDR1 is SGHDT and CDR2 is YYEEEE. V lost 2 bases to trimming and J lost 11 bases; unmatched junction nucleotides: 6. There are 12 residues in the CDR3. The CDR3 sequence is CASSLQGISAFF. The CDR3 nucleotides are TGTGCCAGCAGCTTACAGGGGATCAGCGCTTTCTTT.

The rearrangement joins TRBV5-1 to TRBJ2-1; 7 bases align to TRBD1. The CDR3 consists of 15 residues. In germline, CDR1 is SGHRS, CDR2 YFSETQ. Trimming removed 4 bases from V and 7 bases from J; junction bases left unmatched: 11. The CDR3 sequence: CASSPYRDRNNEQFF. In DNA, the CDR3 is TGCGCCAGCAGCCCCTATCGGGACAGAAATAATGAGCAGTTCTTC. The complete variable domain, with remaining parts taken from reference TRBV5-1 and TRBJ2-1, reads KAGVTQTPRYLIKTRGQQVTLSCSPISGHRSVSWYQQTPGQGLQFLFEYFSETQRNKGNFPGRFSGRQFSNSRSEMNVSTLELGDSALYLCASSPYRDRNNEQFFGPGTRLTVL.

V is TRBV5-6 and J is TRBJ2-3; unclear D gene. CDR1 is SGHDT and CDR2 is YYEEEE in the germline V gene. The CDR3 consists of 13 residues. V lost 2 bases, J lost 2 bases, and 6 bases lay in between. The CDR3 is CASSFQDTDTQYF. The CDR3 DNA sequence: TGTGCCAGCAGCTTTCAAGACACAGATACGCAGTATTTT. Full variable domain (outside the CDR3, taken from reference TRBV5-6 and TRBJ2-3): DAGVTQSPTHLIKTRGQQVTLRCSPKSGHDTVSWYQQALGQGPQFIFQYYEEEERQRGNFPDRFSGHQFPNYSSELNVNALLLGDSALYLCASSFQDTDTQYFGPGTRLTVL.

The chain joins TRBV5-8 to TRBJ2-3, with TRBD2 identical over 9 bases. In germline, CDR1 is SGHTS, CDR2 YDEGEE. The CDR3 extends over 15 amino acids. V was clipped by 1 base and J by 1 base; unmatched bases: 1. The CDR3: CASSLPSGGTDTQYF. The CDR3 coding sequence is TGTGCCAGCAGCTTGCCTAGCGGGGGCACAGATACGCAGTATTTT.

This clone came up a few times. The CDR3 region is CASSTGLATVNEQFF. The DNA of the CDR3 is TGTGCCAGTAGTACGGGACTAGCGACGGTCAATGAGCAGTTCTTC. The gene calls are TRBV19 and TRBJ2-1, with 10 nucleotides matching TRBD2. The CDR3 runs 15 residues. J was trimmed by 6 bases and V by 4 bases; bases with no gene match: 6. Germline CDR1 LNHDA, CDR2 SQIVND (reference sequence).

The chain employs TRBV2 and TRBJ2-2; D is unresolved. V lost 2 bases, J lost 7 bases, and 5 bases lay in between. There are 12 residues in the CDR3. Germline V gives CDR1 SNHLY, CDR2 FYNNEI. In DNA, the CDR3 is TGTGCCAGCAGTGAAATGGGCGGGGAGCTGTTTTTT. Encoded protein: CASSEMGGELFF. Filled out from reference TRBV2 and TRBJ2-2, the complete variable domain reads EPEVTQTPSHQVTQMGQEVILRCVPISNHLYFYWYRQILGQKVEFLVSFYNNEISEKSEIFDDQFSVERPDGSNFTLKIRSTKLEDSAMYFCASSEMGGELFFGEGSRLTVL.

This rearrangement joins TRBV6-5 to TRBJ2-2; D is tentatively TRBD1 or TRBD2 (5 bases each). The CDR3 covers 13 residues. CDR1 MNHEY and CDR2 SVGAGI come from the germline V gene. V shed 10 bases and J shed 2 bases, with 11 bases lying between them. In DNA, the CDR3 is TGTGCCACGCGTGGGGACAACACCGGGGAGCTGTTTTTT. Its translation is CATRGDNTGELFF.

The gene calls are TRBV6-5 and TRBJ1-3; D remains ambiguous. Per germline, CDR1 MNHEY and CDR2 SVGAGI. Trimming shortened V by 8 bases and J by 0 bases, and 8 bases separated the two germline ends. This CDR3 contains 13 residues. The CDR3 bases are TGTGCCAGCGTAAGATTCTCTGGAAACACCATATATTTT. It codes for CASVRFSGNTIYF.

The gene calls are TRBV7-3 and TRBJ1-1; TRBD1 matches 9 bases. V dropped 5 bases and J dropped 8; count of bases not matched to a gene: 3. Germline V gene data show CDR1 as SGHTA and CDR2 as FQGTGA. The CDR3 is made up of 12 amino acids. CDR3 residues: CASSGQGTEAFF. The CDR3 nucleotides read TGTGCCAGCAGCGGACAGGGGACCGAAGCTTTCTTT.

This clone was recorded only once. The rearrangement uses TRBV6-5 and TRBJ1-2, with D uncertain. The CDR3 totals 14 residues. Germline assignment: CDR1 MNHEY and CDR2 SVGAGI. Deletions cut 0 bases from V and 7 bases from J, with 12 bases between. The CDR3, as DNA: TGTGCCAGCAGTTACTCGAATGGAGGGTCTGGCTACACCTTC. Residues: CASSYSNGGSGYTF.

The chain is built from TRBV4-3 and TRBJ1-1; no clear D. CDR1 and CDR2 (germline): LGHNA, YSLEER. Trimming cost V 0 bases and J 1 base, with 6 bases left between them. The CDR3 contains 14 residues. CDR3 DNA: TGCGCCAGCAGCCAAGATTCGTGGAACACTGAAGCTTTCTTT. Translated: CASSQDSWNTEAFF.

The rearrangement joins TRBV10-2 to TRBJ1-4, with 8 bases identical to TRBD1. V lost 5 bases, J lost 8 bases, and 10 bases stayed unmatched. This CDR3 comprises 15 residues. Germline CDR1 reads WSHSY; CDR2 reads SAAADI. The CDR3 DNA follows: TGCGCCAGCAGTCCGGTTCAGGGGGCGGACGAAAAACTGTTTTTT. It specifies CASSPVQGADEKLFF.

In DNA, the CDR3 is TGCAGCGTGGGCGGTGGGGAAAACGAAAAACTGTTTTTT. Its translation is CSVGGGENEKLFF. The chain combines TRBV29-1 with TRBJ1-4; the D is unclear. The germline V gene encodes CDR1 SQVTM and CDR2 ANQGSEA. The CDR3 spans 13 residues. V was cut by 6 bases and J by 8 bases, with 16 bases left in between.